The 14 T cell receptor beta chains in this list originate from one sample, sequenced in a study of regulatory T cells in long-lasting Graves disease. According to the study, TCR beta libraries were built with iRepertoire HTBI primers and CDR3-region Arm-PCR. TCRdb independently ran MiXCR on the multiplex PCR reads; one entry per CDR3 protein. The sample comprises approximately 350,000 distinct CDR3 sequences, about 12% of which are singletons, and over 15% rests with the top ten. The sample's time point: newly diagnosed GD, antithyroid drugs for less than 3 months. Construction of the TCR library relied on RNA isolated from PBMCs. These sequences were also reported in another study, on T cells in Graves' hyperthyroidism and ophthalmopathy.

The sample in question was peripheral blood mononuclear cells (PBMCs), obtained at new diagnosis, from a patient treated with antithyroid drugs. Every receptor here comes from a woman under 30 with Graves disease.

This clonotype has a count of ten or more. This chain uses TRBV6-2 or TRBV6-3 with TRBJ2-3; 7 bases line up with TRBD2. The V segment lost 6 bases and the J segment 0 bases; nucleotides outside the gene matches: 6. Per germline, CDR1 MNHEY and CDR2 SVGEGT. The CDR3 is 15 residues long. CDR3 DNA sequence: TGTGCCAGCAGCTCCCTAGCGGTGAGCACAGATACGCAGTATTTT. This sequence encodes CASSSLAVSTDTQYF.

The chain couples TRBV10-3 to TRBJ2-1; TRBD2 agrees at 7 bases. Germline V lookup: CDR1 ENHRY, CDR2 SYGVKD. CDR3 length: 14 residues. V was pared by 10 bases and J by 3 bases, with 9 bases of the junction left unmatched. Here the CDR3 reads CASHPGLRYNEQFF. The CDR3 DNA follows: TGTGCCAGTCACCCGGGACTACGCTACAATGAGCAGTTCTTC.

This clonotype came up many times. The chain links TRBV4-1 to TRBJ1-1, with 7 bases lining up with TRBD1. V gave up 4 bases and J gave up 10 bases; unmatched junction bases: 12. The germline CDR1 and CDR2 sequences are MGHRA and YSYEKL. The CDR3 totals 14 residues. The CDR3: CASSRDRDWSAAFF. The CDR3 DNA reads as TGCGCCAGCAGCCGAGACAGGGATTGGAGTGCAGCTTTCTTT.

This clonotype has a handful of counts. The CDR3 here is CATSRGGLVWSYEQYF. CDR3 sequence (DNA): TGTGCCACCAGCAGAGGAGGGCTAGTCTGGTCCTACGAGCAGTACTTC. The rearrangement links TRBV15 to TRBJ2-7; tentatively, D is TRBD2 (5 bases). V gave up 1 base and J gave up 1 base, with 14 bases separating them. The CDR3 loop spans 16 amino acids. Looked up from germline, CDR1 is LNHNV and CDR2 is YYDKDF (reference sequence).

V gene TRBV25-1 combines with J gene TRBJ1-1; maybe TRBD1 (5 bases). V gave up 9 bases and J gave up 7 bases, with 18 bases separating them. The CDR3 totals 13 residues. Germline-derived CDR1 and CDR2 are MGHDK and SYGVNS. In nucleotides, the CDR3 is TGTGCCAGTGGGGCCGGGGAGAAGGGTGAAGCTTTCTTT. It translates to CASGAGEKGEAFF.

This clonotype was seen at least ten times. J is TRBJ2-7 and V is TRBV7-9; possibly TRBD1 for D (6 bases). V dropped 3 bases and J dropped 4 bases, with 10 bases sitting between them. CDR1 is SEHNR and CDR2 is FQNEAQ in the germline V gene (reference sequence). The CDR3 consists of 13 residues. The CDR3 reads CASSFGGRYEQYF. The CDR3 DNA reads TGTGCCAGCAGCTTTGGGGGCCGATACGAGCAGTACTTC.

Of note for this clonotype: A much bigger clone sits one base away, suggesting this may be a read error. The chain carries TRBV7-2 and TRBJ2-7, with 9 bases lining up with TRBD2. The CDR3 contains 14 residues. V shed 5 bases and J 6 bases; nucleotides not matched to a gene: 8. Looked up from germline, CDR1 is SGHTA and CDR2 is FQGNSA. The CDR3 reads CASSDRAGGGEQYF. CDR3 nucleotides: TGTGCCAGCAGCGACAGAGCGGGAGGTGGCGAGCAGTACTTC.

In its sample, this clonotype was seen many times. The CDR3 region is CASSLWVSTDGYTF. The CDR3 DNA is TGTGCCAGCAGTCTCTGGGTTAGTACTGATGGCTACACCTTC. This chain uses TRBV12-3 or TRBV12-4 with TRBJ1-2; no clear D. CDR3 length: 14 amino acids. Trimming cost V 5 bases and J 6 bases, with 16 bases left between them.

This clonotype was observed at least ten times. The chain recombines TRBV2 with TRBJ2-1, with D unclear. Germline loops: CDR1 SNHLY, CDR2 FYNNEI. CDR3 length equals 10 residues. Trimming stripped 5 bases from V and 12 bases from J, with 8 bases between. CDR3 nucleotides: TGTGCCAGCAGTCAGGTGGGGCAGTTCTTC. It yields the protein CASSQVGQFF.

This clonotype occurred many times. The gene calls are TRBV7-8 and TRBJ2-2; possibly TRBD2 for D (6 bases). V was pared by 4 bases and J by 3 bases, with 9 bases between. There are 14 residues in the CDR3. Germline V lookup: CDR1 SGHVS, CDR2 FQNEAQ. For the CDR3, the DNA is TGTGCCAGCAGCTCTACTAGCTACACCGGGGAGCTGTTTTTT. This encodes CASSSTSYTGELFF. Full variable domain (remainder filled in from reference TRBV7-8 and TRBJ2-2): GAGVSQSPRYKVAKRGQDVALRCDPISGHVSLFWYQQALGQGPEFLTYFQNEAQLDKSGLPSDRFFAERPEGSVSTLKIQRTQQEDSAVYLCASSSTSYTGELFFGEGSRLTVL.

This clonotype was picked up many times. The chain uses TRBV28 and TRBJ2-1; the match to TRBD1 covers 7 bases. Per the germline V gene, CDR1 is MDHEN and CDR2 is SYDVKM. The CDR3 covers 18 residues. V shed 4 bases, J shed 0 bases, and the junction held 12 bases outside the gene matches. The CDR3 nucleotides read TGTGCCAGCAGTTACATTACTGTAAGGACAGGCTCCTACAATGAGCAGTTCTTC. It encodes CASSYITVRTGSYNEQFF.

This clonotype has ten or more counts. V is TRBV12-3 or TRBV12-4 and J is TRBJ2-3; TRBD1 matches at 8 bases. This CDR3 spans 13 amino acids. V trimming: 5 bases; J trimming: 8 bases; junction bases outside the gene matches: 6. This CDR3 is CASSPQGAGTQYF. The CDR3 DNA follows: TGTGCCAGCAGTCCCCAGGGGGCAGGTACGCAGTATTTT.

This clonotype was seen repeatedly, ten times or more. This sequence joins TRBV20-1 and TRBJ2-7; D remains ambiguous. The CDR3 covers 14 residues. Germline V gene sequence: CDR1 DFQATT, CDR2 SNEGSKA (reference sequence). The V and J ends lost 4 bases and 0 bases respectively, with 13 bases between them. The DNA for the CDR3 is TGCAGTGCTACCGACCTGAGGAGCTCCTACGAGCAGTACTTC. Its protein product is CSATDLRSSYEQYF.

This clonotype was recorded at least ten times. V usage is TRBV27 and J usage is TRBJ2-7; D unclear. Germline CDR1 and CDR2: MNHEY and SMNVEV (reference sequence). The CDR3 is 13 amino acids. The V end was cut by 3 bases, the J end by 3 bases, with 9 bases between. The CDR3 here is CASSLQVGYEQYF. The DNA of the CDR3 is TGTGCCAGCAGTTTGCAAGTGGGCTACGAGCAGTACTTC.